The next 19 T cell receptor beta chains were all read from a single sample in a study of cytomegalovirus exposure and HLA in healthy donors. The study ran its PCR with 60 Vbeta and 13 Jbeta primers. Assay: immunoSEQ multiplex PCR; the TCRdb copy retains only in-frame clones and omits some. The profile shows roughly 180,000 clones, approximately 72% of them singletons. Material: PBMCs. The source of these receptors is a female donor in good health and CMV-seronegative.

The chain links TRBV10-2 to TRBJ2-2, with a possible D match to TRBD1 (7 bases). This CDR3 is built from 14 residues. CDR1 WSHSY and CDR2 SAAADI come from the germline V gene. V lost 10 bases, J lost 4 bases, and 16 bases lay in between. The CDR3 loop reads CATEGADFTGELFF. The CDR3 coding sequence is TGCGCCACGGAGGGGGCCGACTTCACCGGGGAGCTGTTTTTT.

The V call is TRBV29-1, the J call TRBJ1-1; D gene unclear. CDR3 size: 14 residues. V lost 4 bases to trimming and J lost 2 bases, with 14 bases between them. Looked up from germline, CDR1 is SQVTM and CDR2 is ANQGSEA. This chain's CDR3 is CSVVSRTSNTEAFF. DNA of the CDR3: TGCAGCGTTGTGAGCCGGACTAGTAACACTGAAGCTTTCTTT.

The chain uses TRBV11-2 and TRBJ2-7, with D possibly TRBD2 on 6 matching bases. Germline V gene data show CDR1 as SGHAT and CDR2 as FQNNGV. The CDR3 contains 15 residues. With 0 bases removed from V and 7 bases from J, the gap between germline ends came to 16 bases. CDR3 in DNA: TGTGCCAGCAGCTTAGACCTCGGGACTTTTTATGAGCAGTACTTC. Its protein product is CASSLDLGTFYEQYF.

This clone was observed a few times. The rearrangement joins TRBV11-3 to TRBJ2-3, with D possibly TRBD2 on 5 matching bases. CDR1 is SGHNT and CDR2 is YENEEA in the germline V gene. The ends were cut back, 4 bases at V and 3 bases at J, with 8 bases in the middle. The CDR3 covers 13 residues. CDR3 DNA sequence: TGTGCCAGCAGCTCCCGGGGAACAGATACGCAGTATTTT. Translating it yields CASSSRGTDTQYF.

The V call is TRBV4-2, the J call TRBJ2-3; 9 nucleotides align to TRBD2. Losses at the gene ends were 0 bases for V and 6 bases for J; bases not matched to a gene: 10. Germline CDR1 and CDR2: LGHNA and YNFKEQ. This CDR3 region has 17 residues. CDR3 sequence: CASSQESGGPGGDTQYF. In DNA, the CDR3 is TGTGCCAGCAGCCAAGAAAGCGGGGGGCCCGGGGGGGATACGCAGTATTTT.

To note about this clone: The limits of the CDR3 on the DNA are not certain, so only TCRdb's listed CDR3 is given. This sequence joins TRBV19 and TRBJ2-7; the D call TRBD1 from the table was never checked on the DNA. The germline gives CDR1 LNHDA, CDR2 SQIVND (reference sequence). The CDR3 adds up to 16 amino acids, both ends counted. The CDR3: CASSLRAGTGGGEQYF.

This clone appeared a single time. V usage is TRBV13 and J usage is TRBJ2-7; the D gene is possibly TRBD2 (7 bases). From germline, CDR1 is PRHDT and CDR2 FYEKMQ (reference sequence). The V end was cut by 0 bases, the J end by 0 bases, with 9 bases between. The CDR3 totals 15 residues. The CDR3, as DNA: TGTGCCAGCAGCTTAGGCCGGGGGGCCTCCTACGAGCAGTACTTC. It yields the protein CASSLGRGASYEQYF.

The V gene is TRBV15, the J gene TRBJ2-5; 7 bases are a match to TRBD1. J was trimmed by 3 bases and V by 8 bases; bases with no gene match: 12. The length of the CDR3 is 15 residues. Looked up from germline, CDR1 is LNHNV and CDR2 is YYDKDF (reference sequence). The chain's CDR3 is CATDLYGTAEETQYF. The CDR3 coding sequence is TGTGCCACCGATTTATACGGGACAGCTGAAGAGACCCAGTACTTC.

This rearrangement joins TRBV6-5 to TRBJ2-7; perhaps TRBD1 as D (6 bases). This CDR3 comprises 13 residues. Trimming removed 6 bases at V and 7 bases at J, with 16 bases between. The germline V gene has CDR1 MNHEY and CDR2 SVGAGI. CDR3 sequence: CASSRRSGTEQYF. As DNA, the CDR3 is TGTGCCAGCAGCCGTCGGTCGGGGACAGAGCAGTACTTC.

There are a few counts of this clone. The rearrangement uses TRBV19 and TRBJ1-1, with D possibly TRBD1 on 5 matching bases. CDR1 is LNHDA and CDR2 is SQIVND in the germline V gene (reference sequence). This CDR3 spans 17 amino acids. The V end lost 3 bases, the J end lost 1 base, and 18 bases lay between the germline ends. CDR3 sequence (DNA): TGTGCCAGTAGTATGGGGGGTGGGGGACTTGCGAACACTGAAGCTTTCTTT. It specifies CASSMGGGGLANTEAFF.

The gene calls are TRBV9 and TRBJ2-7; D gene unclear. This CDR3 has 12 amino acids. CDR1 and CDR2 from the germline V gene are SGDLS and YYNGEE. Trimming pared 0 bases from V and 6 bases from J, leaving 7 bases between. CDR3: CASSVVSGEQYF. In DNA form, the CDR3 reads TGTGCCAGCAGCGTAGTCAGTGGCGAGCAGTACTTC.

The chain employs TRBV6-5 and TRBJ1-4; possibly TRBD1 for D (5 bases). CDR1 and CDR2 from the germline V gene are MNHEY and SVGAGI. V lost 5 bases and J 3 bases, leaving 10 bases between the germline ends. This CDR3 comprises 14 residues. The CDR3 DNA reads TGTGCCAGCAGTGAAGGGGTTTCTAATGAAAAACTGTTTTTT. This gives the protein CASSEGVSNEKLFF.

This chain connects TRBV18 to TRBJ1-5, with D perhaps TRBD1 (5 bases). The germline CDR1 and CDR2 sequences are KGHSH and LQKENI. V lost 2 bases and J lost 9, with 14 bases in between. The CDR3 covers 14 residues. The CDR3 coding sequence is TGTGCCAGCTCACCAATTGAAGGGGCCAGGCCCCAGCATTTT. Residues: CASSPIEGARPQHF.

The chain links TRBV29-1 to TRBJ2-7; 7 nucleotides line up with TRBD1. Germline CDR1 is SQVTM and CDR2 is ANQGSEA. The CDR3 contains 13 residues. Trimming removed 7 bases from V and 0 bases from J; junction bases left unmatched: 6. DNA for the CDR3: TGCAGCGCCCGCCGGGACAGCTCCTACGAGCAGTACTTC. It yields the protein CSARRDSSYEQYF.

This clone was seen only a few times. Other DNA variants within this sample encode the same CDR3. The J gene is TRBJ1-1, the V gene TRBV18; TRBD1 is a possible D gene (5 bases). V was trimmed by 3 bases and J by 2 bases, leaving 7 bases between them. The length of the CDR3 is 13 residues. Germline V gives CDR1 KGHSH, CDR2 LQKENI. Here the CDR3 DNA reads TGTGCCAGCTCACCCCAGGGAAACACTGAAGCTTTCTTT. Its protein product is CASSPQGNTEAFF.

This clone was detected only once. The gene calls are TRBV7-2 and TRBJ2-5; no firm D call. The V gene lost 1 base and the J gene lost 0 bases, with 12 bases spanning the gap. Looked up from germline, CDR1 is SGHTA and CDR2 is FQGNSA. The CDR3 is 16 amino acids. CDR3 sequence: CASSLDPANYQETQYF. CDR3 DNA: TGTGCCAGCAGCTTAGACCCCGCGAATTACCAAGAGACCCAGTACTTC.

This clone was counted a few times. The V and J genes are TRBV6-1 and TRBJ2-3; the match to TRBD2 covers 10 bases. This CDR3 is 15 amino acids long. V lost 5 bases to trimming and J lost 0 bases; unmatched junction nucleotides: 2. CDR1 and CDR2 from the germline V gene are MNHNS and SASEGT. CDR3 sequence (DNA): TGTGCCAGCAGTACTAGCGGGAAGAGCACAGATACGCAGTATTTT. This translates into CASSTSGKSTDTQYF.

This clone was counted between two and nine times. The rearrangement joins TRBV7-2 to TRBJ2-1; the match to TRBD1 covers 9 bases. The CDR3 has 15 amino acids. V shed 5 bases, J shed 8 bases, and the junction held 10 bases outside the gene matches. Germline lookup yields CDR1 SGHTA and CDR2 FQGNSA. The CDR3: CASSLGTGRWDEQFF. The CDR3 DNA follows: TGTGCCAGCAGCCTCGGGACAGGGCGCTGGGATGAGCAGTTCTTC.

The rearrangement uses TRBV18 and TRBJ2-7; 10 nucleotides match TRBD1. The CDR3 runs 13 residues. V was clipped by 6 bases and J by 5 bases; unmatched bases: 4. Germline values: CDR1 KGHSH, CDR2 LQKENI. CDR3 protein: CASSRDRGDEQYF. Written as DNA, the CDR3 is TGTGCCAGCTCCCGGGACAGGGGCGACGAGCAGTACTTC.